The rows below give T cell receptor beta chains drawn from one sample of a study of cytomegalovirus exposure and HLA in healthy donors. TCRdb keeps only in-frame clones here, not all; method: immunoSEQ multiplex PCR. The table shows 150,000 or so clones, with 84% occurring only once. Sequencing was done on a sample of PBMCs. These receptors came from a boy aged 2-15 years in good health and CMV-seronegative. CDR3s include the opening cysteine and the closing phenylalanine or tryptophan. The D gene is left open where the match is weak. Clone sizes are given selectively: once, few, many, or a class where the clone is expanded.

d_call: .; cdr3_length: 13; j_call: TRBJ2-3; clone_size: few; v_call: TRBV6-5; cdr3_nt: TGTGCCAGCAGTTGGCAGAACACAGATACGCAGTATTTT; cdr3_aa: CASSWQNTDTQYF
d_call: .; cdr3_length: 14; j_call: TRBJ1-2; clone_size: few; v_call: TRBV25-1; cdr3_nt: TGTGCCAGCAGTGACCGGGAGGGGGGGCTCGGCTACACCTTC; cdr3_aa: CASSDREGGLGYTF
d_call: .; cdr3_length: 15; j_call: TRBJ2-7; clone_size: .; v_call: TRBV7-3; cdr3_nt: TGTGCCAGCAGCTTAACCCTAGCGAACTCCTACGAGCAGTACTTC; cdr3_aa: CASSLTLANSYEQYF
d_call: TRBD1; cdr3_length: 17; j_call: TRBJ2-1; clone_size: .; v_call: TRBV4-1; cdr3_nt: TGCGCCAGCAGCCAAGAAAGGGGACAGGGGGGTAAGAATGAGCAGTTCTTC; cdr3_aa: CASSQERGQGGKNEQFF
d_call: TRBD2; cdr3_length: 16; j_call: TRBJ2-3; clone_size: once; v_call: TRBV7-2; cdr3_nt: TGTGCCAGCAGCCCTAGGGGGACTAGCGGGTTGAATACGCAGTATTTT; cdr3_aa: CASSPRGTSGLNTQYF
d_call: TRBD1; cdr3_length: 16; j_call: TRBJ2-1; clone_size: .; v_call: TRBV9; cdr3_nt: TGTGCCAGCAGCCCCCGGGACAGTCCAAAGAACAATGAGCAGTTCTTC; cdr3_aa: CASSPRDSPKNNEQFF
d_call: TRBD2; cdr3_length: 14; j_call: TRBJ2-7; clone_size: .; v_call: TRBV29-1; cdr3_nt: TGCAGCGTTGACGGAAGCGGGAGAATCGGAGAGCAGTACTTC; cdr3_aa: CSVDGSGRIGEQYF
d_call: .; cdr3_length: 15; j_call: TRBJ2-1; clone_size: few; v_call: TRBV28; cdr3_nt: TGTGCCAGCAGTTTCGGTGGCGGTACCTACAATGAGCAGTTCTTC; cdr3_aa: CASSFGGGTYNEQFF
d_call: TRBD1; cdr3_length: 15; j_call: TRBJ1-1; clone_size: .; v_call: TRBV7-9; cdr3_nt: TGTGCCAGCAGCTCTCCGACAGGGGGCGAAGCGCAAGCTTTCTTT; cdr3_aa: CASSSPTGGEAQAFF
d_call: TRBD1; cdr3_length: 13; j_call: TRBJ2-7; clone_size: .; v_call: TRBV11-2; cdr3_nt: TGTGCCAGCAGCCCGACAGGGCGCTACGAGCAGTACTTC; cdr3_aa: CASSPTGRYEQYF
d_call: .; cdr3_length: 19; j_call: TRBJ2-1; clone_size: .; v_call: TRBV5-1; cdr3_nt: TGCGCCAGCAGCTTGATGAGAGTTGTCTTTGAAAGCTCCTACAATGAGCAGTTCTTC; cdr3_aa: CASSLMRVVFESSYNEQFF
d_call: TRBD2; cdr3_length: 13; j_call: TRBJ2-3; clone_size: .; v_call: TRBV2; cdr3_nt: TGTGCCAGCAGTGCGGGGGGGGGAGATACGCAGTATTTT; cdr3_aa: CASSAGGGDTQYF
d_call: TRBD1; cdr3_length: 16; j_call: TRBJ2-2; clone_size: .; v_call: TRBV7-9; cdr3_nt: TGTGCCAGCAGCTTGGCCGGGACAGGGAACACCGGGGAGCTGTTTTTT; cdr3_aa: CASSLAGTGNTGELFF
d_call: TRBD1; cdr3_length: 15; j_call: TRBJ2-7; clone_size: .; v_call: TRBV6-1; cdr3_nt: TGTGCCAGCAGTGGTCGACAGGGCTCGGACTACGAGCAGTACTTC; cdr3_aa: CASSGRQGSDYEQYF
d_call: .; cdr3_length: 16; j_call: TRBJ2-1; clone_size: .; v_call: TRBV21-1; cdr3_nt: TGTGCCAGCAACGGGACTAGCGGAAGCTCCTACAATGAGCAGTTCTTC; cdr3_aa: CASNGTSGSSYNEQFF
d_call: .; cdr3_length: 11; j_call: TRBJ2-3; clone_size: once; v_call: TRBV10-3; cdr3_nt: TGTGCCACAACAGGTTCAGATACGCAGTATTTT; cdr3_aa: CATTGSDTQYF
d_call: TRBD1; cdr3_length: 15; j_call: TRBJ2-3; clone_size: .; v_call: TRBV10-3; cdr3_nt: TGTGCCATCAGCTCGGGACAGGGTGGTACAGATACGCAGTATTTT; cdr3_aa: CAISSGQGGTDTQYF
d_call: .; cdr3_length: 13; j_call: TRBJ2-1; clone_size: once; v_call: TRBV7-9; cdr3_nt: TGTGCCAGCAGCTCTGGGGGCGTTAATGAGCAGTTCTTC; cdr3_aa: CASSSGGVNEQFF
d_call: .; cdr3_length: 13; j_call: TRBJ1-1; clone_size: .; v_call: TRBV19; cdr3_nt: TGTGCCAGTAGTAGCAGTGGGGGGGCTGAAGCTTTCTTT; cdr3_aa: CASSSSGGAEAFF
d_call: TRBD2; cdr3_length: 13; j_call: TRBJ2-7; clone_size: .; v_call: TRBV6-1; cdr3_nt: TGTGCCAGCAGTGTTAGGGAGGGCTACGAGCAGTACTTC; cdr3_aa: CASSVREGYEQYF